This is a list of T cell receptor beta chains from one sample in a study of blood T cell repertoires in COVID-19. Libraries were prepared by immunoSEQ multiplex PCR; TCRdb keeps only in-frame clonotypes and omits some of them. The table shows about 300,000 clones, with 90% occurring only once. The sequenced material came from peripheral blood. These receptors were collected from a woman aged 45-60 years with COVID-19, enrolled during active disease. Both conserved end residues are part of each CDR3. The order of the fields is V gene, D gene, clone size, J gene, CDR3 protein, CDR3 DNA. A D gene is named only where the DNA matches it firmly. Not all rows give a size; the values are once, few, many and, for expanded clones, a class.

v_call: TRBV7-2
d_call: .
clone_size: .
j_call: TRBJ1-5
cdr3_aa: CASSPGQPNQPQHF
cdr3_nt: TGTGCCAGCAGCCCTGGACAGCCCAATCAGCCCCAGCATTTT

v_call: TRBV9
d_call: .
clone_size: once
j_call: TRBJ1-2
cdr3_aa: CASSVGGKIGYTF
cdr3_nt: TGTGCCAGCAGCGTAGGAGGGAAAATCGGCTACACCTTC

v_call: TRBV28
d_call: TRBD2
clone_size: .
j_call: TRBJ2-7
cdr3_aa: CACGRGTTREQYF
cdr3_nt: TGTGCCTGCGGCCGGGGGACTACCCGAGAGCAGTACTTC

v_call: TRBV2
d_call: TRBD1
clone_size: .
j_call: TRBJ1-2
cdr3_aa: CASSQQGAGGYTF
cdr3_nt: TGTGCCAGCAGTCAACAGGGGGCAGGTGGCTACACCTTC

v_call: TRBV30
d_call: .
clone_size: .
j_call: TRBJ2-3
cdr3_aa: CAWSRESTDTQYF
cdr3_nt: TGTGCCTGGAGTCGGGAAAGCACAGATACGCAGTATTTT

v_call: TRBV2
d_call: TRBD2
clone_size: .
j_call: TRBJ2-2
cdr3_aa: CASAGGLAGQNTGELFF
cdr3_nt: TGTGCCAGTGCGGGGGGACTAGCGGGTCAAAACACCGGGGAGCTGTTTTTT

v_call: TRBV24-1
d_call: .
clone_size: .
j_call: TRBJ1-4
cdr3_aa: CATSDGEKLFF
cdr3_nt: TGTGCCACCAGTGACGGGGAAAAACTGTTTTTT

v_call: TRBV4-1
d_call: .
clone_size: .
j_call: TRBJ2-7
cdr3_aa: CASSQVVGAVYEQYF
cdr3_nt: TGCGCCAGCAGCCAAGTTGTGGGAGCGGTCTACGAGCAGTACTTC

v_call: TRBV6-6
d_call: TRBD1
clone_size: .
j_call: TRBJ2-1
cdr3_aa: CASSTDRANEQFF
cdr3_nt: TGTGCCAGCAGTACGGACAGGGCCAATGAGCAGTTCTTC

v_call: TRBV4-1
d_call: TRBD2
clone_size: .
j_call: TRBJ2-5
cdr3_aa: CASSQAPGREGRETQYF
cdr3_nt: TGCGCCAGCAGCCAAGCCCCCGGGCGGGAGGGCCGAGAGACCCAGTACTTC